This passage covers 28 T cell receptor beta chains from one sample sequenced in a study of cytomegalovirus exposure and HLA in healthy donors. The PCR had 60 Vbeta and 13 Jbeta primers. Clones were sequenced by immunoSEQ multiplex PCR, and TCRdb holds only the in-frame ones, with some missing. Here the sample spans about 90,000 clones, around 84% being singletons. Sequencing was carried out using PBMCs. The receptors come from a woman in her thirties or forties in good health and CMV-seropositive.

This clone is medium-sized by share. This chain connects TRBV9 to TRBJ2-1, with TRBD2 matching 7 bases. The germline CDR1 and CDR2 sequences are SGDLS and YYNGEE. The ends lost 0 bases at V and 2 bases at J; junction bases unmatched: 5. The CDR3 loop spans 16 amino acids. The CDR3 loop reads CASSVDSGGAYNEQFF. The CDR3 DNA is TGTGCCAGCAGCGTAGATTCGGGAGGAGCCTACAATGAGCAGTTCTTC.

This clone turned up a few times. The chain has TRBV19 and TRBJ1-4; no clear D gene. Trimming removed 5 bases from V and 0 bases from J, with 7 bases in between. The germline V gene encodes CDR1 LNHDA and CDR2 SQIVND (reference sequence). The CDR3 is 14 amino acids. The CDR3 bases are TGTGCCAGTAGTGAGCGAACAACTAATGAAAAACTGTTTTTT. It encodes CASSERTTNEKLFF. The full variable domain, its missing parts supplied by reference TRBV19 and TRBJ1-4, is DGGITQSPKYLFRKEGQNVTLSCEQNLNHDAMYWYRQDPGQGLRLIYYSQIVNDFQKGDIAEGYSVSREKKESFPLTVTSAQKNPTAFYLCASSERTTNEKLFFGSGTQLSVL.

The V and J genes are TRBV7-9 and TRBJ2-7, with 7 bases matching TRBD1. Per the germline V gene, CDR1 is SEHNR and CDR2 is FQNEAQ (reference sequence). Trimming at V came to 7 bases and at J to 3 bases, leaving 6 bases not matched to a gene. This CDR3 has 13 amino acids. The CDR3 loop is CASTTGNSYEQYF. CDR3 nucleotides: TGTGCCAGCACGACAGGGAATAGCTACGAGCAGTACTTC.

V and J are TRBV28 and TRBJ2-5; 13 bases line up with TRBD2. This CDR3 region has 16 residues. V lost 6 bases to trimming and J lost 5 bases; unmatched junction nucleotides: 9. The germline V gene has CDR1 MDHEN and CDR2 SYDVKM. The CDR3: CASRPTSGRAFETQYF. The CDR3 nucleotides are TGTGCCAGCAGACCTACTAGCGGGAGGGCCTTTGAGACCCAGTACTTC. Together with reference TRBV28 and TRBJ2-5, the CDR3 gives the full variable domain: DVKVTQSSRYLVKRTGEKVFLECVQDMDHENMFWYRQDPGLGLRLIYFSYDVKMKEKGDIPEGYSVSREKKERFSLILESASTNQTSMYLCASRPTSGRAFETQYFGPGTRLLVL.

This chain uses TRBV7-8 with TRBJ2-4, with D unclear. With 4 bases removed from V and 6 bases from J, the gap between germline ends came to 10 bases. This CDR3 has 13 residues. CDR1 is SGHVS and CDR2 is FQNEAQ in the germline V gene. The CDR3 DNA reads TGTGCCAGCAGCTCCCCGTCGGTAAACATTCAGTACTTC. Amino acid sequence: CASSSPSVNIQYF.

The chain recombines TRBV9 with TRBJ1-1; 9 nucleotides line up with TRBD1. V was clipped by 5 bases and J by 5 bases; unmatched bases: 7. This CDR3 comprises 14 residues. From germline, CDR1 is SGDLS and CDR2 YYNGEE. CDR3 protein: CASSSPDRGTEAFF. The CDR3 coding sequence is TGTGCCAGCAGTTCACCCGACAGGGGGACTGAAGCTTTCTTT.

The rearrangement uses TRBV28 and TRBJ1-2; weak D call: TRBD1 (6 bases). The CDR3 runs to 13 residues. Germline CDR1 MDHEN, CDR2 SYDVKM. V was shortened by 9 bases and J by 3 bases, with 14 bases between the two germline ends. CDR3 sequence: CASGGAGDYGYTF. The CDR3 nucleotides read TGTGCCAGTGGGGGGGCGGGGGACTATGGCTACACCTTC.

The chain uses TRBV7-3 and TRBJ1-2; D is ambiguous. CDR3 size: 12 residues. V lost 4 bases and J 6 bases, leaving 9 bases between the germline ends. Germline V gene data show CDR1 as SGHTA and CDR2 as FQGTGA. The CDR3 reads CASSSAEDGYTF. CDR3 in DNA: TGTGCCAGCAGCTCTGCAGAGGATGGCTACACCTTC. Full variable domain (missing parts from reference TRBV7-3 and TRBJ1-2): GAGVSQTPSNKVTEKGKYVELRCDPISGHTALYWYRQSLGQGPEFLIYFQGTGAADDSGLPNDRFFAVRPEGSVSTLKIQRTERGDSAVYLCASSSAEDGYTFGSGTRLTVV.

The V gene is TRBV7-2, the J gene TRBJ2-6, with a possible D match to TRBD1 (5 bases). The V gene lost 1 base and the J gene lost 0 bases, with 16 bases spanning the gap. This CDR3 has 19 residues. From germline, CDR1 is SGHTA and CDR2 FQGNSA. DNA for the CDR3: TGTGCCAGCAGCTTAGACTCCGGACAAGCTTTCTCTGGGGCCAACGTCCTGACTTTC. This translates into CASSLDSGQAFSGANVLTF.

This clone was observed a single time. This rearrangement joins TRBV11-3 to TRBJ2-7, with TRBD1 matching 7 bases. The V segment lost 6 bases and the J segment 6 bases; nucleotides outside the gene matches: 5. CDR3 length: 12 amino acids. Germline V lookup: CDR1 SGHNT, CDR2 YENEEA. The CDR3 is CASRSHRGEQYF. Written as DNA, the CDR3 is TGTGCCAGCAGATCCCACAGGGGCGAGCAGTACTTC.

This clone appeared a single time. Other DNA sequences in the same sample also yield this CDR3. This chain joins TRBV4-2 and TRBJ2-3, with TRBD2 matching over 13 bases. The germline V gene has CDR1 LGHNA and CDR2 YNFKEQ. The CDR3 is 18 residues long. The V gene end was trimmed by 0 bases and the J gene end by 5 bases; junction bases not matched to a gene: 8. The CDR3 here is CASSQERGLAGWGDTQYF. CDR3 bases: TGTGCCAGCAGCCAAGAACGGGGACTAGCGGGGTGGGGAGATACGCAGTATTTT.

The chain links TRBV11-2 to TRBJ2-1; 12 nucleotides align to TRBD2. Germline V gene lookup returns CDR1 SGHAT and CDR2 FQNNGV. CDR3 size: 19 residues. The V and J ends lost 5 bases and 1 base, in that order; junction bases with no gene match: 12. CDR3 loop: CASSPSLGTSGFSYNEQFF. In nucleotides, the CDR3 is TGTGCCAGCAGCCCAAGCCTGGGGACTAGCGGGTTTTCCTACAATGAGCAGTTCTTC.

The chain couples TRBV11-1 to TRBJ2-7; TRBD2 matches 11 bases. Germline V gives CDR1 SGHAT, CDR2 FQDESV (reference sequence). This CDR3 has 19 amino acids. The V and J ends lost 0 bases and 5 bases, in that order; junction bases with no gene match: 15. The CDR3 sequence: CASSLAWYTSGSPEDEQYF. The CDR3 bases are TGTGCCAGCAGCTTAGCGTGGTATACTAGCGGGAGCCCCGAGGACGAGCAGTACTTC.

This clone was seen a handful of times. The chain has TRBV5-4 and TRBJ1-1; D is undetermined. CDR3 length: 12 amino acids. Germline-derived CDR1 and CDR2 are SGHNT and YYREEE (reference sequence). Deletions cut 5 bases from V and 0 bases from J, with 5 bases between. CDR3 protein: CASRSMNTEAFF. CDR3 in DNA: TGTGCCAGCAGGTCAATGAACACTGAAGCTTTCTTT.

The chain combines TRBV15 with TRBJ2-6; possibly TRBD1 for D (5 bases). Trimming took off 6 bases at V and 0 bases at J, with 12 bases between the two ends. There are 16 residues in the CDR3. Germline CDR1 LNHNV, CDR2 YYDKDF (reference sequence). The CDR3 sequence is CATRAQDYSGANVLTF. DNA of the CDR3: TGTGCCACCAGAGCACAGGATTACTCTGGGGCCAACGTCCTGACTTTC.

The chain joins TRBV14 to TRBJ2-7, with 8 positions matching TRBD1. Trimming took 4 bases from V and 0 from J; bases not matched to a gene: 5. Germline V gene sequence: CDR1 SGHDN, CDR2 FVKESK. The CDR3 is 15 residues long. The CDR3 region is CASSRQGALSYEQYF. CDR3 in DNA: TGTGCCAGCAGCCGTCAGGGGGCCCTCTCCTACGAGCAGTACTTC.

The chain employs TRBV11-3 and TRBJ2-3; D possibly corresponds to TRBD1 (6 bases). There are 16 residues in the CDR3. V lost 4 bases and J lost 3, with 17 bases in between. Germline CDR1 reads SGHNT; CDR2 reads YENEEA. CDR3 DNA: TGTGCCAGCAGCTCGAGAGCGCAGGGGTTGACAGATACGCAGTATTTT. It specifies CASSSRAQGLTDTQYF.

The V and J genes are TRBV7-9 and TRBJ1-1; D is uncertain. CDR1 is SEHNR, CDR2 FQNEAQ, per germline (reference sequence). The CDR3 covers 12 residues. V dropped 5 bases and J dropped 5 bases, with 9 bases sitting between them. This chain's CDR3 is CASSPGWTEAFF. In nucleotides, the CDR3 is TGTGCCAGCAGCCCCGGTTGGACTGAAGCTTTCTTT.

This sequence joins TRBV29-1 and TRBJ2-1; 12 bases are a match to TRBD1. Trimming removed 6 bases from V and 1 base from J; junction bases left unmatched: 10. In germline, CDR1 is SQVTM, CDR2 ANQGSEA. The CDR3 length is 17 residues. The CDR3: CSVVGTGGTSSYNEQFF. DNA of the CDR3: TGCAGCGTGGTTGGGACAGGGGGCACTAGTTCCTACAATGAGCAGTTCTTC.

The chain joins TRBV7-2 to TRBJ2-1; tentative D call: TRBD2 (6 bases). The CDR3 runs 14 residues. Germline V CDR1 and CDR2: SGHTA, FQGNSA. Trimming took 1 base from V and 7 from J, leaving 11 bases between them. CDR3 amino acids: CASSLVTSINEQFF. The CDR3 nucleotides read TGTGCCAGCAGCTTAGTAACTAGCATAAATGAGCAGTTCTTC. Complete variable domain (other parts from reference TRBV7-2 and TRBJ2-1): GAGVSQSPSNKVTEKGKDVELRCDPISGHTALYWYRQSLGQGLEFLIYFQGNSAPDKSGLPSDRFSAERTGGSVSTLTIQRTQQEDSAVYLCASSLVTSINEQFFGPGTRLTVL.

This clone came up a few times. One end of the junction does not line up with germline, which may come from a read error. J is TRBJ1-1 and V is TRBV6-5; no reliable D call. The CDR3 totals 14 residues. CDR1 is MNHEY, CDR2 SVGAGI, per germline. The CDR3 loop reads CASSGDGMNTEAFF. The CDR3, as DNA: TGCGCCAGCAGTGGAGACGGAATGAACACTGAAGCTTTCTTT.

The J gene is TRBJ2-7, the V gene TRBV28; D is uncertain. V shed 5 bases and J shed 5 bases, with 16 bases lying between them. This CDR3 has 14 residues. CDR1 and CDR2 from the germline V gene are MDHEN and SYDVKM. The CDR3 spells CASSAQLYLDEQYF. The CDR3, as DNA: TGTGCCAGCAGTGCTCAACTGTATCTCGACGAGCAGTACTTC.

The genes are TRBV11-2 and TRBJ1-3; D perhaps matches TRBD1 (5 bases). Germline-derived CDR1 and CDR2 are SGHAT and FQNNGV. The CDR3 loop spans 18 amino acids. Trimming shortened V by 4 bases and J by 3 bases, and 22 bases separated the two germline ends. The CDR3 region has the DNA TGTGCCAGCAGCTGGGCGGGACTCCGGGTCCCGGGTGGAAACACCATATATTTT. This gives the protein CASSWAGLRVPGGNTIYF.

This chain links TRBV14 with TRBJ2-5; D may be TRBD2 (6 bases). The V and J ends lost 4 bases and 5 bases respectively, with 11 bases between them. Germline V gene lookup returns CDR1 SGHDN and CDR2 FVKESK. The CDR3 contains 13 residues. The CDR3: CASSRGGMETQYF. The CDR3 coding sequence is TGTGCCAGCAGCCGTGGCGGGATGGAGACCCAGTACTTC.

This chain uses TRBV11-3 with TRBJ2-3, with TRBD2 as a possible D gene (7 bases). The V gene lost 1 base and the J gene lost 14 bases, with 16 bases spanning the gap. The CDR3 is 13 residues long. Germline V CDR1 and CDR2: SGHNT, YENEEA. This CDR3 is CASSLGGGAGMYF. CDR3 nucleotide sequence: TGTGCCAGCAGCTTAGGCGGGGGCGCAGGGATGTATTTT.

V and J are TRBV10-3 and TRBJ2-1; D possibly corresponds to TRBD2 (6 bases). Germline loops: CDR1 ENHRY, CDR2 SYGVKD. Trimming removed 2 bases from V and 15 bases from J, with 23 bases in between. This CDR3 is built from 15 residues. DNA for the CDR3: TGTGCCATCAGTGAGGTATCGGGACTTGCGGATAGGCCGTTCTTC. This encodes CAISEVSGLADRPFF.

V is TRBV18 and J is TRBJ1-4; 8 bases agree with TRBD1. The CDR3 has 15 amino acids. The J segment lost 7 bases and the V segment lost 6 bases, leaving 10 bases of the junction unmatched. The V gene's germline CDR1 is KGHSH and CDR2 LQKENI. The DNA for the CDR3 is TGTGCCAGCTCCCCGACGGGACAGGAGGGTGAAAAACTGTTTTTT. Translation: CASSPTGQEGEKLFF.

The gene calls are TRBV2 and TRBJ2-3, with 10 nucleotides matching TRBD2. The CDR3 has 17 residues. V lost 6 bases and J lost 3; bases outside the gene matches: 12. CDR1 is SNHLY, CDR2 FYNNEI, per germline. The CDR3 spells CASSLAGVHSGTDTQYF. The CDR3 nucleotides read TGTGCCAGCAGCCTAGCGGGAGTTCATTCGGGGACAGATACGCAGTATTTT.